The rows below give T cell receptor beta chains drawn from one sample of a study of CD4 and CD8 cells across lung adenocarcinoma regions. TCRdb used MiXCR to reprocess the PCR reads, holding one entry per CDR3 protein. The table has roughly 20,000 distinct CDR3 sequences, around 50% seen once; the top ten hold around 23%. Material for sequencing was CD8+ T cells from the center of a lung tumor. These receptors were collected from a female donor with lung adenocarcinoma. The CD4 and CD8 labels of this study may be unreliable. Both conserved end residues are part of each CDR3.

TRBV28	TRBJ1-4	17	CASSLDATGVQYEKLFF
TRBV10-1	TRBJ2-1	13	CASSEGHSYEQFF
TRBV6-1	TRBJ1-1	14	CASSEPGGWTEAFF
TRBV27	TRBJ2-5	13	CASSLNREETQYF
TRBV12-3/TRBV12-4	-	15	CASRGWDGGGYEQYF
TRBV6-1	TRBJ1-6	16	CASSEPLGSYNSPLHF
TRBV10-1	TRBJ1-4	14	CASSESGGSGKLFF
TRBV10-1	TRBJ2-5	12	CASRDSFGTQYF
TRBV27	TRBJ2-1	13	CASSGRSYNEQFF
TRBV7-2	TRBJ2-1	14	CASSLAGSYNEQFF
TRBV5-1	TRBJ2-1	16	CASSKQVAGTYNEQFF